Listed below are T cell receptor beta chains from one sample, sequenced in a study of cytomegalovirus exposure and HLA in healthy donors. Profiled with immunoSEQ multiplex PCR; TCRdb holds only in-frame clones, not every one. The repertoire includes 65,000 to 85,000 clones, roughly 84% of them detected once, and approximately 2.4% sits in the top ten. Material for sequencing was PBMCs. Receptors were obtained from a woman aged 45-65 years in good health and CMV-seronegative. Both conserved end residues are part of each CDR3. D genes are given only for firm matches. Clone size appears in some rows only: once, few, many, or a class for an expanded clone.

j_call clone_size d_call v_call cdr3_nt cdr3_aa
TRBJ2-5 - TRBD1 TRBV2 TGTGCCAGCATCGAGGAACAGGGGGGGACCCAGTACTTC CASIEEQGGTQYF
TRBJ2-7 - TRBD2 TRBV14 TGTGCCAGCAGCCAAGAACCTCTTGCGGGAGACGAGCAGTACTTC CASSQEPLAGDEQYF
TRBJ2-5 - TRBD2 TRBV5-4 TGTGCCAGCAGCCTCGGGACTAGCGGGGCGACGAAAGAGACCCAGTACTTC CASSLGTSGATKETQYF
TRBJ1-6 - TRBD1 TRBV6-1 TGTGCCAGCAGTGAAGGACAGGGAGTTTGGTCCTATAATTCACCCCTCCACTTT CASSEGQGVWSYNSPLHF
TRBJ1-1 - - TRBV14 TGTGCCAGCAGCCAAGTTTTCCAGAACACTGAAGCTTTCTTT CASSQVFQNTEAFF
TRBJ2-1 - TRBD2 TRBV28 TGTGCCAGCAGGACTAGCGGGAGCTCCTACAATGAGCAGTTCTTC CASRTSGSSYNEQFF
TRBJ2-3 - - TRBV21-1 TGTGCCAGCAGCAAATGCAGCCGATTTCTAGCGAAGGTTTTCACAGATACGCAGTATTTT CASSKCSRFLAKVFTDTQYF
TRBJ2-1 - TRBD1 TRBV4-1 TGCGCCAGCAGCCAAACCGGGACAGGGGTGGAATATACCTACAATGAGCAGTTCTTC CASSQTGTGVEYTYNEQFF
TRBJ1-3 few - TRBV4-1 TGCGCCAGCAGCCAATCAGGATCGTCTGGAAACACCATATATTTT CASSQSGSSGNTIYF
TRBJ1-1 - TRBD1 TRBV7-6 TGTGCCAGCAGCTGGGGACAGGGGAAGTTGTACACTGAAGCTTTCTTT CASSWGQGKLYTEAFF
TRBJ1-4 few TRBD1 TRBV9 TGTGCCAGCAGCCCAAGACAGGGGAATGAAAAACTGTTTTTT CASSPRQGNEKLFF
TRBJ2-1 medium-sized - TRBV30 TGTGCCTGGAGCCATAGCCCCACAGGAAAATATAACAATGAGCAGTTCTTC CAWSHSPTGKYNNEQFF
TRBJ1-2 few - TRBV6-5 TGTGCCAGCAGTTACTCATCCATTGACAGATCGTTCGGCTACACCTTC CASSYSSIDRSFGYTF
TRBJ2-1 - - TRBV6-5 TGTGCCAGCTCCCAGGGGATACGCGAGCAGTTCTTC CASSQGIREQFF
TRBJ2-1 once - TRBV5-1 TGCGCCAGCAGCTTGGCGGCTAGTTCTTACAATGAGCAGTTCTTC CASSLAASSYNEQFF
TRBJ1-3 - - TRBV7-2 TGTGCCAGCAGCTTAGTGGGCAGGGGCTCTGGAAACACCATATATTTT CASSLVGRGSGNTIYF